This T cell receptor (beta chain) was identified in a study of beta chain features in type 1 diabetes. Study-level points and caveats: Any HLA effect on TCRB rearrangement was left unresolved by small sub-analyses.

Isolation of CD4+ naive, central memory, regulatory and stem cell-like memory cells was achieved by sorting via CD45RO/CCR7/CD25/CD127/CD95/CD27. The CDR3 has 13 amino acids. Trimming removed 6 bases from V and 2 bases from J; junction bases left unmatched: 2. Germline CDR1 ENHRY, CDR2 SYGVKD. The study reverse transcribed the entire isolated RNA, so it sequenced expressed TCRB transcripts. The table came from immunoSEQ multiplex PCR; TCRdb's copy has only in-frame clones and leaves some out. This table holds 140,000 to 150,000 clones, roughly 48% found once. In its sample, this clone was seen once. The target antigen is unknown.

This sequence joins TRBV10-3 and TRBJ2-3; 7 bases are shared with TRBD1. This receptor was identified in a man aged 18 to 29 in good health. The sample taken for sequencing was Tregs from blood. The CDR3 region is CAISQGDTDTQYF. Here the CDR3 DNA reads TGTGCCATCAGCCAGGGGGACACAGATACGCAGTATTTT.